These 30 T cell receptor beta chains came from one sample sequenced in a study of beta chain features in type 1 diabetes (dated by TCRdb to between 2017 and 2018). General findings and caveats noted by the study authors: Type 1 diabetes patients showed a moderate but significant shortening of TCRB CDR3 length in all four CD4+ subsets.

These TCRs' antigens remain unknown. The library came from the immunoSEQ multiplex PCR assay. The High Capacity cDNA Reverse Transcription Kit was used to reverse transcribe all of the isolated RNA, meaning that expressed TCRB transcripts were what got sequenced. TCRdb re-hosts the immuneACCESS table, in-frame sequences only. Its copies lack some clones; in the studies checked, an unresolved V gene accounts for under half of them, and the cause for the rest is not known. Present in this sample are 600,000 to 750,000 clones, 9.5% to 15% of which were seen just once. Jointly, the top ten make up 0.095% to 0.15% of the sample. Sequenced material: naive CD4+ T cells from blood. What this sample's cell subset or site label stands for: true naive CD4+ T cells. The receptor source for this set is a man younger than 40 with type 1 diabetes.

This clone came up a few times. The sample contains more than one DNA sequence encoding this CDR3. This rearrangement joins TRBV18 to TRBJ2-3; D may match TRBD1 or TRBD2 (6 bases each). V lost 3 bases and J lost 1, with 11 bases in between. The CDR3 has 15 residues. The V gene's germline CDR1 is KGHSH and CDR2 LQKENI. The chain's CDR3 is CASSPRGGGTDTQYF. CDR3 nucleotides: TGTGCCAGCTCACCCAGGGGAGGAGGCACAGATACGCAGTATTTT.

This clone appeared a few times. The genes are TRBV4-3 and TRBJ2-1, with 7 bases that match TRBD1. CDR3 length equals 15 residues. The germline V gene has CDR1 LGHNA and CDR2 YSLEER. J gave up 6 bases and V 3 bases, and 8 bases lay outside the gene matches. The CDR3 DNA is TGCGCCAGCAGCCAGAACAGGGGAGTGGGCAATGAGCAGTTCTTC. This translates into CASSQNRGVGNEQFF.

There are a few counts of this clone. The chain employs TRBV10-3 and TRBJ2-3; D possibly corresponds to TRBD1 (6 bases). CDR3 length equals 17 residues. V was clipped by 4 bases and J by 0 bases, with 17 bases between them. The germline V gene has CDR1 ENHRY and CDR2 SYGVKD. The CDR3 here is CAISGESRQGSTDTQYF. In DNA, the CDR3 is TGTGCCATCAGTGGAGAATCCCGGCAGGGGAGCACAGATACGCAGTATTTT.

This clone turned up a few times. This chain joins TRBV9 and TRBJ2-5; D tentatively reads TRBD1 or TRBD2 (6 bases each). CDR1 and CDR2 from the germline V gene are SGDLS and YYNGEE. The CDR3 contains 14 residues. V gave up 4 bases and J gave up 5 bases, with 15 bases separating them. The CDR3 sequence: CASSPRGGQETQYF. CDR3 sequence (DNA): TGTGCCAGCAGCCCTAGAGGGGGGCAGGAGACCCAGTACTTC.

V is TRBV5-4 and J is TRBJ2-1; a possible D gene is TRBD2 (5 bases). V lost 0 bases, J lost 3 bases, and 10 bases lay in between. The CDR3 is made up of 15 amino acids. Germline CDR1 reads SGHNT; CDR2 reads YYREEE (reference sequence). The CDR3, as DNA: TGTGCCAGCAGCTTGGGAGGGTTCGACTACAATGAGCAGTTCTTC. Translated: CASSLGGFDYNEQFF.

The genes are TRBV28 and TRBJ2-7, with D perhaps matching TRBD2 (5 bases). CDR1 MDHEN and CDR2 SYDVKM come from the germline V gene. V lost 2 bases and J lost 6, with 14 bases in between. The CDR3 runs to 14 residues. This CDR3 is CASSLPRTPGEQYF. The CDR3 coding sequence is TGTGCCAGCAGTTTACCCAGGACTCCGGGCGAGCAGTACTTC.

This clone was observed a few times. This sample includes further DNA sequences coding for the same CDR3. The chain combines TRBV7-9 with TRBJ1-5; D gene uncertain. CDR3 length equals 13 residues. Trimming left V 5 bases short and J 6 bases short, with 11 bases between. In germline, CDR1 is SEHNR, CDR2 FQNEAQ (reference sequence). CDR3 sequence reads: CASSLGLGQPQHF. CDR3 nucleotide sequence: TGTGCCAGCAGCCTGGGGTTGGGTCAGCCCCAGCATTTT.

The chain carries TRBV5-4 and TRBJ1-6; 7 nucleotides line up with TRBD1. V shed 4 bases and J 7 bases; nucleotides not matched to a gene: 2. Germline V gene data show CDR1 as SGHNT and CDR2 as YYREEE (reference sequence). CDR3 size: 13 residues. CDR3 nucleotides: TGTGCCAGCAGCAGGGACAGCAATTCACCCCTCCACTTT. Encoded protein: CASSRDSNSPLHF.

In its sample, this clone was seen a few times. The V gene is TRBV5-1, the J gene TRBJ1-5, with 10 positions matching TRBD1. Trimming removed 4 bases from V and 5 bases from J; junction bases left unmatched: 6. Germline V lookup: CDR1 SGHRS, CDR2 YFSETQ. The CDR3 consists of 15 residues. DNA for the CDR3: TGCGCCAGCAGCAAAGGGACAGGGGAATATCAGCCCCAGCATTTT. Its protein is CASSKGTGEYQPQHF.

V usage is TRBV28 and J usage is TRBJ1-5, with D hard to call. Germline-derived CDR1 and CDR2 are MDHEN and SYDVKM. V was clipped by 2 bases and J by 4 bases, with 12 bases between them. CDR3 length: 15 residues. In DNA, the CDR3 is TGTGCCAGCAGTTTAAGTGGCAGCCTTAATCAGCCCCAGCATTTT. It yields the protein CASSLSGSLNQPQHF.

V gene TRBV11-2 combines with J gene TRBJ1-5, with D possibly matching TRBD1 (5 bases). V lost 3 bases, J lost 4 bases, and 13 bases lay in between. Germline CDR1 and CDR2: SGHAT and FQNNGV. The CDR3 extends over 15 amino acids. The chain's CDR3 is CASSLITGDNQPQHF. DNA for the CDR3: TGTGCCAGCAGCTTGATCACAGGCGATAATCAGCCCCAGCATTTT.

The genes are TRBV7-9 and TRBJ1-2; 9 bases are shared with TRBD1. The CDR3 consists of 15 residues. Germline values: CDR1 SEHNR, CDR2 FQNEAQ (reference sequence). J lost 3 bases, V lost 7 bases, and 9 bases had no gene match. CDR3 DNA: TGTGCCAGCACCCTCACGTGGGACAGGGACTATGGCTACACCTTC. Translated: CASTLTWDRDYGYTF. Full variable domain (outside the CDR3, taken from reference TRBV7-9 and TRBJ1-2): DTGVSQNPRHKITKRGQNVTFRCDPISEHNRLYWYRQTLGQGPEFLTYFQNEAQLEKSRLLSDRFSAERPKGSFSTLEIQRTEQGDSAMYLCASTLTWDRDYGYTFGSGTRLTVV.

The rearrangement links TRBV7-2 to TRBJ1-6, with no clear D. V was shortened by 6 bases and J by 5 bases, with 8 bases between the two germline ends. The CDR3 is made up of 13 amino acids. Germline CDR1 SGHTA, CDR2 FQGNSA. This CDR3 is CASSYNDNSPLHF. The CDR3, as DNA: TGTGCCAGCAGTTACAATGATAATTCACCCCTCCACTTT. Together with reference TRBV7-2 and TRBJ1-6, the CDR3 gives the full variable domain: GAGVSQSPSNKVTEKGKDVELRCDPISGHTALYWYRQSLGQGLEFLIYFQGNSAPDKSGLPSDRFSAERTGGSVSTLTIQRTQQEDSAVYLCASSYNDNSPLHFGNGTRLTVT.

A few counts support this clone. This rearrangement joins TRBV9 to TRBJ1-2, with 10 bases aligning to TRBD1. Germline loops: CDR1 SGDLS, CDR2 YYNGEE. The CDR3 covers 15 residues. Unmatched junction bases numbered 7, after V lost 4 bases and J lost 4 bases. The CDR3 here is CASSTRDRGTYGYTF. The CDR3 nucleotides are TGTGCCAGCAGCACACGGGACAGGGGTACCTATGGCTACACCTTC.

The V call is TRBV5-4, the J call TRBJ1-1; D is undetermined. The CDR3 loop spans 14 amino acids. The germline gives CDR1 SGHNT, CDR2 YYREEE (reference sequence). The germline V and J ends were trimmed by 9 bases and 0 bases, with 15 bases remaining between them. This chain's CDR3 is CATRVGGMNTEAFF. DNA of the CDR3: TGTGCCACCCGGGTCGGCGGGATGAACACTGAAGCTTTCTTT.

This clone occurred a few times. The chain is built from TRBV18 and TRBJ2-1; 12 bases are a match to TRBD2. Germline values: CDR1 KGHSH, CDR2 LQKENI. The CDR3 is made up of 16 amino acids. J lost 2 bases, V lost 3 bases, and 2 bases had no gene match. The chain's CDR3 is CASSPPSGGAYNEQFF. The CDR3 coding sequence is TGTGCCAGCTCACCCCCTAGCGGGGGGGCCTACAATGAGCAGTTCTTC.

This clone was counted a few times. The chain is built from TRBV5-1 and TRBJ2-1; 9 bases agree with TRBD1. V lost 5 bases to trimming and J lost 8 bases; unmatched junction nucleotides: 14. The CDR3 runs 16 residues. Germline V gene lookup returns CDR1 SGHRS and CDR2 YFSETQ. CDR3 DNA sequence: TGCGCCAGCAGTGAACAGGGGGCTTGGTCCCAGGATGAGCAGTTCTTC. Amino acid sequence: CASSEQGAWSQDEQFF.

The V gene is TRBV7-9, the J gene TRBJ2-3; D is unresolved. The CDR3 is made up of 14 amino acids. CDR1 and CDR2 from the germline V gene are SEHNR and FQNEAQ (reference sequence). V was cut by 5 bases and J by 6 bases, with 15 bases left in between. CDR3 bases: TGTGCCAGCAGCCTCGCCACCTCCCTGGATACGCAGTATTTT. Its protein is CASSLATSLDTQYF.

J is TRBJ2-3 and V is TRBV10-3; 8 nucleotides line up with TRBD2. This CDR3 spans 13 amino acids. V lost 10 bases and J lost 2; bases outside the gene matches: 5. Per germline, CDR1 ENHRY and CDR2 SYGVKD. This CDR3 is CASTGGDTDTQYF. CDR3 DNA: TGTGCCAGCACCGGGGGGGACACAGATACGCAGTATTTT.

The rearrangement uses TRBV19 and TRBJ2-1; D may match TRBD1 or TRBD2 (7 bases each). With 4 bases removed from V and 6 bases from J, the gap between germline ends came to 19 bases. The CDR3 runs to 16 residues. CDR1 and CDR2 (germline): LNHDA, SQIVND (reference sequence). CDR3 coding DNA: TGTGCCAGTAGTAAGTCAGGGGGAGGGCATCGCAATGAGCAGTTCTTC. Encoded protein: CASSKSGGGHRNEQFF.

Details on this clone: Within the sample, other DNA sequences also encode this same CDR3. V gene TRBV7-2 combines with J gene TRBJ1-1; D might be TRBD1 (5 bases). CDR1 and CDR2 from the germline V gene are SGHTA and FQGNSA. The CDR3 has 14 residues. V was pared by 6 bases and J by 1 base, with 12 bases between. CDR3 amino acids: CASSPGPGNTEAFF. The CDR3 bases are TGTGCCAGCAGTCCGGGGCCTGGGAACACTGAAGCTTTCTTT. Based on the CDR3 plus reference TRBV7-2 and TRBJ1-1, the full variable domain is GAGVSQSPSNKVTEKGKDVELRCDPISGHTALYWYRQSLGQGLEFLIYFQGNSAPDKSGLPSDRFSAERTGGSVSTLTIQRTQQEDSAVYLCASSPGPGNTEAFFGQGTRLTVV.

In its sample, this clone was seen a few times. The chain employs TRBV5-4 and TRBJ1-4, with 8 nucleotides matching TRBD1. From germline, CDR1 is SGHNT and CDR2 YYREEE (reference sequence). The CDR3 runs 15 residues. The V segment lost 0 bases and the J segment 8 bases; nucleotides outside the gene matches: 6. Here the CDR3 reads CASSLGGQGEEKLFF. CDR3 nucleotides: TGTGCCAGCAGCTTGGGAGGACAGGGTGAAGAAAAACTGTTTTTT.

This rearrangement joins TRBV18 to TRBJ1-1; possibly TRBD1 for D (5 bases). Germline V gene data show CDR1 as KGHSH and CDR2 as LQKENI. V was cut by 4 bases and J by 7 bases, with 28 bases left in between. This CDR3 has 18 residues. The CDR3 DNA follows: TGTGCCAGCTCACGAATGTCGACGGGGACCCCTGGATTCGGTGAAGCTTTCTTT. Its translation is CASSRMSTGTPGFGEAFF.

This clone occurred a few times. The genes are TRBV9 and TRBJ1-1; TRBD1 is a possible D gene (5 bases). Trimming cost V 0 bases and J 3 bases, with 9 bases left between them. This CDR3 spans 14 amino acids. Germline V gene sequence: CDR1 SGDLS, CDR2 YYNGEE. This chain's CDR3 is CASSVGGVDTEAFF. CDR3 sequence (DNA): TGTGCCAGCAGCGTAGGAGGGGTTGACACTGAAGCTTTCTTT.

This clone showed up just a few times. V gene TRBV29-1 combines with J gene TRBJ2-7, with D unclear. The ends were cut back, 2 bases at V and 3 bases at J, with 5 bases in the middle. Germline V gene sequence: CDR1 SQVTM, CDR2 ANQGSEA. This CDR3 is 11 amino acids long. Written as DNA, the CDR3 is TGCAGCGTTGAAAACGGCTACGAGCAGTACTTC. Residues: CSVENGYEQYF.

This clone was observed a handful of times. The V gene is TRBV11-2, the J gene TRBJ1-6; TRBD1 aligns across 7 bases. Germline loops: CDR1 SGHAT, CDR2 FQNNGV. Unmatched junction bases numbered 5, after V lost 1 base and J lost 5 bases. The CDR3 consists of 16 residues. The CDR3 here is CASSLAQTGNNSPLHF. The DNA for the CDR3 is TGTGCCAGCAGCTTAGCCCAGACAGGGAATAATTCACCCCTCCACTTT.

This chain joins TRBV6-5 and TRBJ1-3; D is ambiguous. The V end lost 5 bases, the J end lost 1 base, and 12 bases lay between the germline ends. This CDR3 comprises 15 residues. Germline V gives CDR1 MNHEY, CDR2 SVGAGI. CDR3 in amino acids: CASSPLAQSGNTIYF. CDR3 nucleotides: TGTGCCAGCAGTCCGCTCGCACAGTCTGGAAACACCATATATTTT.

This clone has only a few counts. The V gene is TRBV18, the J gene TRBJ1-2; 8 bases fit TRBD1. The trim removed 2 bases at V and 8 bases at J, leaving 7 bases unmatched. Germline CDR1 and CDR2: KGHSH and LQKENI. The CDR3 covers 14 residues. CDR3: CASSPWTGQEGYTF. DNA of the CDR3: TGTGCCAGCTCACCATGGACAGGGCAGGAAGGCTACACCTTC. Looking up the rest from reference TRBV18 and TRBJ1-2 gives the full variable domain: NAGVMQNPRHLVRRRGQEARLRCSPMKGHSHVYWYRQLPEEGLKFMVYLQKENIIDESGMPKERFSAEFPKEGPSILRIQQVVRGDSAAYFCASSPWTGQEGYTFGSGTRLTVV.

This clone has only a few counts. J is TRBJ1-1 and V is TRBV4-1; TRBD1 is a possible D gene (5 bases). The CDR3 spans 14 residues. The V gene's germline CDR1 is MGHRA and CDR2 YSYEKL. Trimming removed 6 bases at V and 1 base at J, with 12 bases between. Here the CDR3 DNA reads TGCGCCAGCAGTCGATCTACAGGGAACACTGAAGCTTTCTTT. This sequence encodes CASSRSTGNTEAFF.

V and J are TRBV30 and TRBJ2-3; tentative D call: TRBD1 (5 bases). This CDR3 spans 15 amino acids. The V and J ends lost 0 bases and 5 bases respectively, with 15 bases between them. Germline V gives CDR1 GTSNPN, CDR2 SVGIG (reference sequence). CDR3 in DNA: TGTGCCTGGAGTGTAGGGCAGGGTGAGAGAGATACGCAGTATTTT. Its protein is CAWSVGQGERDTQYF.